This TCR beta chain was recorded in a study of neoadjuvant anti-PD-1 for oral cavity cancer. TCRdb keeps only in-frame clones here, not all; method: immunoSEQ multiplex PCR. The sample contains 6,900 or so clones, roughly four fifths of which appear only once. Trimming took 3 bases from V and 3 from J, leaving 6 bases between them. The germline V gene encodes CDR1 LGHNA and CDR2 YNFKEQ. This CDR3 has 13 residues. The specimen was PBMCs, collected before nivolumab (anti-PD-1) treatment. The rearrangement links TRBV4-2 to TRBJ1-5; D unclear. The source of this sequence is a person aged 40 to 85 with oral cavity squamous cell carcinoma. The CDR3 nucleotides read TGTGCCAGCAGCCATGACACCAATCAGCCCCAGCATTTT. Its protein is CASSHDTNQPQHF.